Shown below are 30 T cell receptor beta chains from a single sample sequenced in a study of vaccination and CD4 T cells after COVID-19. The treatment was: roughly 10-day PBMC culture with coronavirus spike peptide pools or control peptides (ViraFEST assay). Their antigen targets remain unknown. Cultured CD4+ T-cell DNA underwent Oncomine TCR Beta short-read sequencing. TCRdb reprocessed the PCR reads via MiXCR and lists one record per CDR3 protein. The repertoire includes 7,500 to 10,000 distinct CDR3 sequences, roughly half of them detected once, and around 21% sits in the top ten. Input material: CD4+ T cells from blood, cultured in vitro. These receptors all stem from a human donor who had recovered from COVID-19.

The table lists this clonotype with a count of one. The CDR3 region has the DNA TGTGCCAGTAGTAACTCCCGCCAAGAGACCCAGTACTTC. This encodes CASSNSRQETQYF. The genes are TRBV19 and TRBJ2-5; D remains unclear. V shed 4 bases and J shed 1 base, with 7 bases lying between them. The germline V gene has CDR1 LNHDA and CDR2 SQIVND (reference sequence). CDR3 length equals 13 residues.

The V call is TRBV18, the J call TRBJ1-2; D is undetermined. The CDR3 sequence is 13 residues long. Germline CDR1 reads KGHSH; CDR2 reads LQKENI. The V and J ends lost 4 bases and 1 base respectively, with 7 bases between them. The CDR3 sequence is CASSQASNYGYTF. The CDR3 nucleotides read TGTGCCAGCTCACAAGCGAGTAACTATGGCTACACCTTC.

The chain recombines TRBV7-8 with TRBJ2-7; 10 bases match TRBD2. This CDR3 region has 19 residues. Germline V gives CDR1 SGHVS, CDR2 FQNEAQ. V lost 1 base, J lost 3 bases, and 15 bases stayed unmatched. CDR3 nucleotide sequence: TGTGCCAGCAGCTTAGTATCCGCTAGCGGGAGTCCACAAATCTACGAGCAGTACTTC. It specifies CASSLVSASGSPQIYEQYF.

The chain couples TRBV7-9 to TRBJ2-2, with D possibly matching TRBD2 (7 bases). The CDR3 totals 15 residues. V gave up 3 bases and J gave up 7 bases, with 15 bases separating them. Per the germline V gene, CDR1 is SEHNR and CDR2 is FQNEAQ (reference sequence). The CDR3 nucleotides read TGTGCCAGCAGCTTCGCGGGAGAGGGGGTCGGGGAGCTGTTTTTT. The encoded protein is CASSFAGEGVGELFF. Full variable domain (outside the CDR3, taken from reference TRBV7-9 and TRBJ2-2): DTGVSQNPRHKITKRGQNVTFRCDPISEHNRLYWYRQTLGQGPEFLTYFQNEAQLEKSRLLSDRFSAERPKGSFSTLEIQRTEQGDSAMYLCASSFAGEGVGELFFGEGSRLTVL.

In its sample, this clonotype is medium-sized. This chain links TRBV6-1 with TRBJ1-2; D uncertain. Germline V gives CDR1 MNHNS, CDR2 SASEGT. The V gene lost 5 bases and the J gene lost 7 bases, with 17 bases spanning the gap. This CDR3 is built from 14 residues. DNA for the CDR3: TGTGCCAGCAGTCTTAGCAGTCGGTCTGGTGGCTACACCTTC. Its translation: CASSLSSRSGGYTF.

Regarding this clonotype: A junction boundary mismatches the germline segment, possibly from a read error. The chain employs TRBV7-8 and TRBJ2-2; 13 bases line up with TRBD2. Per germline, CDR1 SGHVS and CDR2 FQNEAQ. The CDR3 totals 16 residues. CDR3 nucleotide sequence: TGTGCCAGCAGCCTTCGACTAGCGGGGGGTGCCGGGGAGCAGTTTTTT. It translates to CASSLRLAGGAGEQFF. Full variable domain (missing parts from reference TRBV7-8 and TRBJ2-2): GAGVSQSPRYKVAKRGQDVALRCDPISGHVSLFWYQQALGQGPEFLTYFQNEAQLDKSGLPSDRFFAERPEGSVSTLKIQRTQQEDSAVYLCASSLRLAGGAGEQFFGEGSRLTVL.

This clonotype came up a few times. The rearrangement links TRBV5-1 to TRBJ1-1; tentative D call: TRBD1 (6 bases). V was pared by 4 bases and J by 2 bases, with 12 bases between. CDR1 is SGHRS, CDR2 YFSETQ, per germline. This CDR3 contains 14 residues. In DNA, the CDR3 is TGCGCCAGCAGCGAATGGGGGGGCAACACTGAAGCTTTCTTT. Translating it yields CASSEWGGNTEAFF.

This clonotype has just a few counts. V usage is TRBV7-9 and J usage is TRBJ2-4; no reliable D call. The V gene lost 8 bases and the J gene lost 7 bases, with 9 bases spanning the gap. The length of the CDR3 is 11 residues. Germline CDR1 is SEHNR and CDR2 is FQNEAQ (reference sequence). The chain's CDR3 is CASSGSNIQYF. The CDR3 DNA is TGTGCCAGCTCGGGTTCGAACATTCAGTACTTC. The whole variable domain, remainder taken from reference TRBV7-9 and TRBJ2-4, is DTGVSQNPRHKITKRGQNVTFRCDPISEHNRLYWYRQTLGQGPEFLTYFQNEAQLEKSRLLSDRFSAERPKGSFSTLEIQRTEQGDSAMYLCASSGSNIQYFGAGTRLSVL.

This clonotype showed up just a few times. This chain connects TRBV27 to TRBJ2-5; the D call may be TRBD1 or TRBD2 (5 bases each). CDR1 is MNHEY and CDR2 is SMNVEV in the germline V gene (reference sequence). This CDR3 has 15 amino acids. V was cut by 3 bases and J by 5 bases, with 16 bases left in between. CDR3 protein: CASSFWDRDGETQYF. As DNA, the CDR3 is TGTGCCAGCAGTTTTTGGGACCGGGACGGGGAGACCCAGTACTTC.

The chain employs TRBV27 and TRBJ1-2, with D unresolved. V was clipped by 5 bases and J by 0 bases, with 10 bases between them. The CDR3 length is 14 residues. Germline V gene lookup returns CDR1 MNHEY and CDR2 SMNVEV (reference sequence). The CDR3 DNA reads as TGTGCCAGCAGTAGGACGGATGCTAACTATGGCTACACCTTC. Protein: CASSRTDANYGYTF.

J is TRBJ2-7 and V is TRBV20-1; D possibly corresponds to TRBD2 (6 bases). The ends were cut back, 3 bases at V and 3 bases at J, with 15 bases in the middle. This CDR3 spans 14 amino acids. Germline loops: CDR1 DFQATT, CDR2 SNEGSKA (reference sequence). In DNA, the CDR3 is TGCAGTGCTAGCGGAGGGGAGTGGGACTACGAGCAGTACTTC. This codes for CSASGGEWDYEQYF.

The chain is built from TRBV7-2 and TRBJ2-5; no clear D. Trimming shortened V by 5 bases and J by 6 bases, and 22 bases separated the two germline ends. In germline, CDR1 is SGHTA, CDR2 FQGNSA. The CDR3 runs 16 residues. This CDR3 is CASSPRRHGLGKTQYF. CDR3 coding DNA: TGTGCCAGCAGCCCCCGCCGACACGGTTTAGGGAAGACCCAGTACTTC.

This clonotype was seen only a few times. V and J are TRBV7-3 and TRBJ1-1, with D maybe TRBD1 (6 bases). Trimming took off 4 bases at V and 8 bases at J, with 11 bases between the two ends. The germline CDR1 and CDR2 sequences are SGHTA and FQGTGA. The CDR3 runs to 12 residues. CDR3 residues: CASSSRQGEAFF. Here the CDR3 DNA reads TGTGCCAGCAGCTCGAGGCAGGGGGAAGCTTTCTTT.

The sample holds a few counts of this clonotype. The chain is built from TRBV11-3 and TRBJ1-5; TRBD1 is a possible D gene (6 bases). Between the trimmed V and J ends, which lost 0 bases and 0 bases, there was a span of 18 bases. Germline CDR1 reads SGHNT; CDR2 reads YENEEA. The CDR3 has 19 residues. CDR3 sequence reads: CASSLDVPDRIDSNQPQHF. CDR3 DNA sequence: TGTGCCAGCAGCTTAGATGTCCCAGACAGGATAGATAGCAATCAGCCCCAGCATTTT.

This clonotype was counted only a few times. Here the CDR3 DNA reads TGTGCCAGCAGCGTAGACAGGGTCGGCAATCAGCCCCAGCATTTT. This gives the protein CASSVDRVGNQPQHF. The chain uses TRBV6-1 and TRBJ1-5; the match to TRBD1 covers 7 bases. This CDR3 is 15 amino acids long. V was clipped by 6 bases and J by 2 bases; unmatched bases: 7. Per the germline V gene, CDR1 is MNHNS and CDR2 is SASEGT.

The chain links TRBV28 to TRBJ2-7; TRBD1 matches 7 bases. The CDR3 runs to 14 residues. From germline, CDR1 is MDHEN and CDR2 SYDVKM. V shed 6 bases and J 2 bases; nucleotides not matched to a gene: 7. CDR3 loop: CASSTIQGAYEQYF. The CDR3 DNA reads TGTGCCAGCAGCACAATTCAGGGGGCCTACGAGCAGTACTTC. The variable domain in full, with the rest retrieved from reference TRBV28 and TRBJ2-7, is DVKVTQSSRYLVKRTGEKVFLECVQDMDHENMFWYRQDPGLGLRLIYFSYDVKMKEKGDIPEGYSVSREKKERFSLILESASTNQTSMYLCASSTIQGAYEQYFGPGTRLTVT.

CDR3 region: CASSLVGRGGHGYTF. CDR3 nucleotide sequence: TGTGCCAGCAGCTTAGTGGGCAGGGGCGGACATGGCTACACCTTC. The chain joins TRBV11-3 to TRBJ1-2; weak D call: TRBD1 (6 bases). Germline V CDR1 and CDR2: SGHNT, YENEEA. Trimming pared 1 base from V and 6 bases from J, leaving 15 bases between. CDR3 length equals 15 residues.

The chain carries TRBV6-1 and TRBJ1-1; 11 bases match TRBD1. V trimming: 7 bases; J trimming: 1 base; junction bases outside the gene matches: 14. Looked up from germline, CDR1 is MNHNS and CDR2 is SASEGT. The length of the CDR3 is 18 residues. The chain's CDR3 is CASTASRTGGARNTEAFF. CDR3 DNA: TGTGCCAGCACCGCGTCCAGGACAGGGGGCGCGCGGAACACTGAAGCTTTCTTT.

In this sample, this clonotype turned up a few times. V usage is TRBV7-9 and J usage is TRBJ2-6; unclear D gene. This CDR3 comprises 15 residues. Trimming took off 5 bases at V and 0 bases at J, with 8 bases between the two ends. CDR1 SEHNR and CDR2 FQNEAQ come from the germline V gene (reference sequence). This chain's CDR3 is CASSVRGSGANVLTF. For the CDR3, the DNA is TGTGCCAGCAGCGTCCGAGGCTCTGGGGCCAACGTCCTGACTTTC.

By sample fraction, this clonotype is medium-sized. V is TRBV7-8 and J is TRBJ1-1, with 8 bases lining up with TRBD1. There are 15 residues in the CDR3. Germline assignment: CDR1 SGHVS and CDR2 FQNEAQ. The V segment lost 3 bases and the J segment 1 base; nucleotides outside the gene matches: 4. The DNA for the CDR3 is TGTGCCAGCAGCTTTACCGACAGGGGGAACACTGAAGCTTTCTTT. Its protein is CASSFTDRGNTEAFF. Based on the CDR3 plus reference TRBV7-8 and TRBJ1-1, the full variable domain is GAGVSQSPRYKVAKRGQDVALRCDPISGHVSLFWYQQALGQGPEFLTYFQNEAQLDKSGLPSDRFFAERPEGSVSTLKIQRTQQEDSAVYLCASSFTDRGNTEAFFGQGTRLTVV.

J is TRBJ1-2 and V is TRBV7-9; tentatively, D is TRBD1 (5 bases). V lost 5 bases and J 4 bases, leaving 14 bases between the germline ends. The germline V gene encodes CDR1 SEHNR and CDR2 FQNEAQ (reference sequence). The CDR3 loop spans 14 amino acids. The CDR3 DNA reads TGTGCCAGCAGCCAGGCATCCGACAGCTATGGCTACACCTTC. It translates to CASSQASDSYGYTF.

The rearrangement uses TRBV28 and TRBJ1-6; the match to TRBD1 covers 8 bases. In germline, CDR1 is MDHEN, CDR2 SYDVKM. This CDR3 contains 14 residues. Trimming at V came to 6 bases and at J to 15 bases, leaving 13 bases not matched to a gene. The CDR3 sequence is CASRTGQAVRRLHF. CDR3 in DNA: TGTGCCAGCAGGACGGGACAGGCCGTCCGGCGCCTCCACTTT.

The genes are TRBV20-1 and TRBJ2-7, with TRBD1 identical over 9 bases. The germline V gene encodes CDR1 DFQATT and CDR2 SNEGSKA (reference sequence). Trimming took 5 bases from V and 4 from J; bases not matched to a gene: 9. This CDR3 is built from 14 residues. The CDR3: CSAGPGQGTYEQYF. The CDR3 bases are TGCAGTGCTGGGCCGGGACAGGGAACGTACGAGCAGTACTTC.

The chain carries TRBV20-1 and TRBJ2-7; 7 nucleotides align to TRBD2. Germline lookup yields CDR1 DFQATT and CDR2 SNEGSKA (reference sequence). CDR3 length: 13 amino acids. After removal of 5 bases from V and 3 bases from J, the junction contained 7 bases not matched to a gene. The chain's CDR3 is CSAASGKFYEQYF. In DNA form, the CDR3 reads TGCAGTGCTGCTAGCGGAAAATTCTACGAGCAGTACTTC.

This clonotype was seen only a few times. CDR3 bases: TGTGCCAGCGTCGAACTGGTTCTGGACACTGAAGCTTTCTTT. Residues: CASVELVLDTEAFF. This chain uses TRBV2 with TRBJ1-1; D remains ambiguous. Deletions cut 8 bases from V and 3 bases from J, with 16 bases between. The CDR3 consists of 14 residues. The germline V gene has CDR1 SNHLY and CDR2 FYNNEI.

The chain is built from TRBV27 and TRBJ2-3; 9 nucleotides align to TRBD1. CDR1 MNHEY and CDR2 SMNVEV come from the germline V gene (reference sequence). This CDR3 comprises 15 residues. Unmatched junction bases numbered 3, after V lost 1 base and J lost 4 bases. The CDR3 protein is CASSLYGQGSDTQYF. The CDR3 bases are TGTGCCAGCAGTTTATATGGACAGGGGTCAGATACGCAGTATTTT.

V gene TRBV19 combines with J gene TRBJ1-1, with D unresolved. Germline CDR1 is LNHDA and CDR2 is SQIVND (reference sequence). The CDR3 is made up of 13 amino acids. V was cut by 7 bases and J by 1 base, with 10 bases left in between. The DNA of the CDR3 is TGTGCCAGTAAGTATGCGGCGAACACTGAAGCTTTCTTT. Encoded protein: CASKYAANTEAFF.

This clonotype was picked up a small number of times. This sequence joins TRBV7-2 and TRBJ1-6; TRBD1 matches 7 bases. Germline V gives CDR1 SGHTA, CDR2 FQGNSA. The CDR3 contains 15 residues. With V trimmed by 5 bases and J by 5 bases, 6 bases remained unmatched. This CDR3 reads CASSLTGANNSPLHF. The CDR3 DNA reads as TGTGCCAGCAGCCTTACAGGGGCGAATAATTCACCCCTCCACTTT.

The chain is built from TRBV6-5 and TRBJ1-4; D gene unclear. With 2 bases removed from V and 6 bases from J, the gap between germline ends came to 10 bases. CDR1 and CDR2 from the germline V gene are MNHEY and SVGAGI. The CDR3 has 14 residues. This chain's CDR3 is CASSYEGGHEKLFF. For the CDR3, the DNA is TGTGCCAGCAGTTACGAGGGAGGGCATGAAAAACTGTTTTTT.

This chain links TRBV6-5 with TRBJ2-3; D uncertain. The V and J ends lost 3 bases and 3 bases respectively, with 10 bases between them. The CDR3 is made up of 14 amino acids. Germline V gene lookup returns CDR1 MNHEY and CDR2 SVGAGI. Here the CDR3 reads CASSYVVGTDTQYF. In DNA, the CDR3 is TGTGCCAGCAGTTATGTGGTCGGAACAGATACGCAGTATTTT.